The 27 T cell receptor beta chains below were found in one sample sequenced in a study of blood T cell repertoires in COVID-19. Sequenced by immunoSEQ multiplex PCR; TCRdb stores in-frame clones only, minus some. The sample includes about 39,000 clones, around four fifths of them seen just once. The material sequenced was peripheral blood. These receptors all come from a human donor in a cohort sampled during active or convalescent COVID-19. The donor label of this sample is uncertain.

The genes are TRBV5-4 and TRBJ2-5; 9 bases are shared with TRBD1. Unmatched junction bases numbered 6, after V lost 1 base and J lost 5 bases. CDR1 and CDR2 (germline): SGHNT, YYREEE (reference sequence). The CDR3 totals 15 residues. CDR3 coding DNA: TGTGCCAGCAGCTTGAGGGGACAGGGAAGGGAGACCCAGTACTTC. Translating gives CASSLRGQGRETQYF.

This clone is a singleton in its sample. J is TRBJ1-2 and V is TRBV5-5, with D perhaps TRBD1 (5 bases). Germline V lookup: CDR1 SGHKS, CDR2 YYEKEE (reference sequence). The CDR3 loop spans 12 amino acids. With 2 bases removed from V and 5 bases from J, the gap between germline ends came to 7 bases. CDR3 sequence reads: CASSFDRYGYTF. The CDR3 DNA follows: TGTGCCAGCAGCTTTGACAGATATGGCTACACCTTC.

The chain uses TRBV19 and TRBJ2-3; tentative D call: TRBD1 (6 bases). V was clipped by 6 bases and J by 5 bases, with 12 bases between them. The CDR3 has 13 residues. From germline, CDR1 is LNHDA and CDR2 SQIVND (reference sequence). The CDR3 loop is CASRVTGGDTQYF. The CDR3 nucleotides read TGTGCCAGTAGGGTGACAGGTGGAGATACGCAGTATTTT.

The genes are TRBV4-2 and TRBJ1-1, with D perhaps matching TRBD1 (5 bases). Deletions cut 0 bases from V and 0 bases from J, with 8 bases between. The CDR3 length is 15 residues. Looked up from germline, CDR1 is LGHNA and CDR2 is YNFKEQ. CDR3 sequence reads: CASSQDRGMNTEAFF. The CDR3 nucleotides read TGTGCCAGCAGCCAAGATAGGGGCATGAACACTGAAGCTTTCTTT.

The V gene is TRBV19, the J gene TRBJ1-1; the D is unclear. Germline V gives CDR1 LNHDA, CDR2 SQIVND (reference sequence). The CDR3 is 12 residues long. Trimming took off 3 bases at V and 4 bases at J, with 6 bases between the two ends. Here the CDR3 reads CASSIGLTEAFF. As DNA, the CDR3 is TGTGCCAGTAGTATTGGGCTCACTGAAGCTTTCTTT.

This rearrangement joins TRBV7-9 to TRBJ2-2; D is possibly TRBD1 (6 bases). CDR3 length equals 17 residues. Germline CDR1 SEHNR, CDR2 FQNEAQ (reference sequence). V lost 2 bases and J 0 bases, leaving 13 bases between the germline ends. The CDR3 nucleotides are TGTGCCAGCAGCTTATCCGTACAGGGAACGAACACCGGGGAGCTGTTTTTT. Translation: CASSLSVQGTNTGELFF.

This clone was recorded only once. The chain couples TRBV6-6 to TRBJ1-1; no definite D call. Per germline, CDR1 MNHNY and CDR2 SVGAGI (reference sequence). V dropped 3 bases and J dropped 0 bases, with 5 bases sitting between them. The CDR3 has 13 residues. DNA of the CDR3: TGTGCCAGCAGTTATTCCATGAACACTGAAGCTTTCTTT. It codes for CASSYSMNTEAFF.

V usage is TRBV24-1 and J usage is TRBJ2-7; 9 positions match TRBD1. The trim removed 5 bases at V and 5 bases at J, leaving 9 bases unmatched. The CDR3 totals 15 residues. The V gene's germline CDR1 is KGHDR and CDR2 SFDVKD. The CDR3 region has the DNA TGTGCCACCAGTGCCTCCGGACAGGGGTACCACGAGCAGTACTTC. It specifies CATSASGQGYHEQYF.

This chain links TRBV7-2 with TRBJ2-7; the D gene is possibly TRBD2 (5 bases). From germline, CDR1 is SGHTA and CDR2 FQGNSA. There are 13 residues in the CDR3. The ends were cut back, 0 bases at V and 7 bases at J, with 10 bases in the middle. CDR3 loop: CASSLARTQEQYF. The CDR3 DNA reads TGTGCCAGCAGCTTAGCACGGACTCAGGAGCAGTACTTC.

This chain joins TRBV3-1 (or the pseudogene TRBV3-2) and TRBJ2-3; 9 bases line up with TRBD2. The ends lost 3 bases at V and 8 bases at J; junction bases unmatched: 6. The germline V gene encodes CDR1 LGHDT and CDR2 YNNKEL (reference sequence). The CDR3 loop spans 14 amino acids. The CDR3 nucleotides read TGTGCCAGCAGCCATGGGACTAGCCGCGCTACGCAGTATTTT. It codes for CASSHGTSRATQYF.

On this clone itself: Since a far larger clone is one base different, this is likely a read error. This chain uses TRBV27 with TRBJ2-5, with a possible D match to TRBD1 (6 bases). Trimming cost V 11 bases and J 5 bases, with 15 bases left between them. In germline, CDR1 is MNHEY, CDR2 SMNVEV (reference sequence). This CDR3 is built from 12 residues. CDR3 nucleotides: TGTGCCGCCTGGGGGCTGGGTGAGACCCAGTACTTC. The encoded protein is CAAWGLGETQYF.

The V call is TRBV10-2, the J call TRBJ2-1, with D possibly being TRBD2 (5 bases). The CDR3 is made up of 14 amino acids. Germline V lookup: CDR1 WSHSY, CDR2 SAAADI. Trimming removed 7 bases at V and 1 base at J, with 11 bases between. The CDR3 sequence is CASTAWRSYNEQFF. The CDR3 DNA follows: TGCGCCAGCACTGCCTGGAGGTCCTACAATGAGCAGTTCTTC.

The CDR3 DNA is TGTGCCAGCAGCAAAGGGGGCCACACTGAAGCTTTCTTT. Protein sequence: CASSKGGHTEAFF. The chain joins TRBV21-1 to TRBJ1-1; the table gives TRBD1 as D, unverified against the DNA. TRBV21-1 counts as a pseudogene. This CDR3 region has 13 residues.

There are a few counts of this clone. J is TRBJ1-2 and V is TRBV12-5; D perhaps matches TRBD1 (5 bases). CDR1 and CDR2 (germline): LGHNT, FRNRAP. The CDR3 runs 14 residues. With 7 bases removed from V and 8 bases from J, the gap between germline ends came to 20 bases. CDR3 loop: CASDKTAPVLGYTF. The CDR3 bases are TGTGCTAGTGACAAGACAGCTCCCGTGTTAGGCTACACCTTC.

To note about this clone: Additional DNA sequences in this sample encode the identical CDR3. The chain recombines TRBV4-3 with TRBJ2-7; 8 nucleotides line up with TRBD1. CDR1 and CDR2 from the germline V gene are LGHNA and YSLEER. The CDR3 length is 13 residues. J gave up 7 bases and V 2 bases, and 4 bases lay outside the gene matches. The CDR3 DNA reads TGCGCCAGCAGCCAAAGGACAGGGCGGGAGCAGTACTTC. Translating gives CASSQRTGREQYF.

This sequence joins TRBV20-1 and TRBJ2-7; no reliable D call. V lost 1 base to trimming and J lost 3 bases, with 4 bases between them. The germline V gene has CDR1 DFQATT and CDR2 SNEGSKA (reference sequence). The CDR3 runs 11 residues. The CDR3, as DNA: TGCAGTGCTAGAGGAGGCTACGAGCAGTACTTC. This gives the protein CSARGGYEQYF.

This clone has only one observation. This chain connects TRBV19 to TRBJ2-2; TRBD2 matches at 14 bases. This CDR3 contains 16 residues. From germline, CDR1 is LNHDA and CDR2 SQIVND (reference sequence). Unmatched junction bases numbered 7, after V lost 7 bases and J lost 6 bases. DNA of the CDR3: TGTGCCAGTACCGGACTAGCGGGAGGCGGCTCCGGGGAGCTGTTTTTT. This sequence encodes CASTGLAGGGSGELFF.

The chain joins TRBV27 to TRBJ1-6, with D unresolved. The V end lost 6 bases, the J end lost 6 bases, and 12 bases lay between the germline ends. Germline CDR1 is MNHEY and CDR2 is SMNVEV (reference sequence). There are 14 residues in the CDR3. The CDR3 bases are TGTGCCAGCAGCGTCCGACTGATTAATTCACCCCTCCACTTT. Protein sequence: CASSVRLINSPLHF.

The CDR3 DNA follows: TGTGCCACCAGTGACCTAACCGGGACTACGGCAAACGAAAAACTGTTTTTT. Its protein product is CATSDLTGTTANEKLFF. The chain links TRBV24-1 to TRBJ1-4; a possible D gene is TRBD1 (5 bases). CDR1 and CDR2 (germline): KGHDR, SFDVKD. The V gene lost 4 bases and the J gene lost 8 bases, with 22 bases spanning the gap. CDR3 length: 17 residues.

The rearrangement uses TRBV5-6 and TRBJ2-7, with 9 bases identical to TRBD2. V shed 4 bases, J shed 4 bases, and the junction held 9 bases outside the gene matches. Germline V gene lookup returns CDR1 SGHDT and CDR2 YYEEEE. The length of the CDR3 is 15 residues. Written as DNA, the CDR3 is TGTGCCAGCAGCCCCCTAGGGCGGGAGGGATACGAGCAGTACTTC. This translates into CASSPLGREGYEQYF.

The rearrangement joins TRBV19 to TRBJ2-5, with D unclear. The ends were cut back, 5 bases at V and 1 base at J, with 14 bases in the middle. The CDR3 has 15 residues. CDR1 LNHDA and CDR2 SQIVND come from the germline V gene (reference sequence). CDR3 DNA: TGTGCCAGTAGTGGCGGAGCCGGCCTCCAAGAGACCCAGTACTTC. This translates into CASSGGAGLQETQYF. Using reference TRBV19 and TRBJ2-5 for the parts outside the CDR3, the full variable domain is DGGITQSPKYLFRKEGQNVTLSCEQNLNHDAMYWYRQDPGQGLRLIYYSQIVNDFQKGDIAEGYSVSREKKESFPLTVTSAQKNPTAFYLCASSGGAGLQETQYFGPGTRLLVL.

V is TRBV6-6 and J is TRBJ1-2, with 8 bases fitting TRBD1. In germline, CDR1 is MNHNY, CDR2 SVGAGI (reference sequence). With V trimmed by 5 bases and J by 5 bases, 7 bases remained unmatched. The CDR3 loop spans 14 amino acids. The CDR3 spells CASSPGTGFYGYTF. CDR3 DNA sequence: TGTGCCAGCAGTCCCGGGACAGGATTTTATGGCTACACCTTC.

This rearrangement joins TRBV5-6 to TRBJ2-5; no reliable D call. The CDR3 sequence is 14 residues long. The germline gives CDR1 SGHDT, CDR2 YYEEEE. V lost 1 base and J 2 bases, leaving 9 bases between the germline ends. The CDR3 region is CASSLSLSQETQYF. The CDR3 bases are TGTGCCAGCAGCTTGTCTCTATCGCAAGAGACCCAGTACTTC.

The chain employs TRBV5-8 and TRBJ1-4; TRBD1 is a possible D gene (6 bases). The CDR3 loop spans 16 amino acids. V lost 4 bases to trimming and J lost 2 bases, with 15 bases between them. From germline, CDR1 is SGHTS and CDR2 YDEGEE. The CDR3 here is CASSPRGKWTNEKLFF. For the CDR3, the DNA is TGTGCCAGCAGCCCGAGGGGGAAATGGACTAATGAAAAACTGTTTTTT.

The V gene is TRBV7-2, the J gene TRBJ1-2, with D possibly TRBD1 on 6 matching bases. The CDR3 covers 15 residues. V dropped 2 bases and J dropped 8 bases, with 18 bases sitting between them. Germline V lookup: CDR1 SGHTA, CDR2 FQGNSA. The CDR3 protein is CASSLRGTHSGGYTF. CDR3 coding DNA: TGTGCCAGCAGCTTAAGGGGGACCCATTCGGGGGGCTACACCTTC. Filled out from reference TRBV7-2 and TRBJ1-2, the complete variable domain reads GAGVSQSPSNKVTEKGKDVELRCDPISGHTALYWYRQSLGQGLEFLIYFQGNSAPDKSGLPSDRFSAERTGGSVSTLTIQRTQQEDSAVYLCASSLRGTHSGGYTFGSGTRLTVV.

The chain joins TRBV13 to TRBJ2-7; TRBD2 matches at 10 bases. The CDR3 loop spans 15 amino acids. Germline CDR1 PRHDT, CDR2 FYEKMQ (reference sequence). The junction had 4 bases not matched to a gene; V was cut back by 5 bases and J by 0 bases. The chain's CDR3 is CASSTSGTLSYEQYF. Written as DNA, the CDR3 is TGTGCCAGCAGCACTAGCGGGACCCTCTCCTACGAGCAGTACTTC.

This chain links TRBV5-1 with TRBJ2-7, with D possibly TRBD2 on 6 matching bases. The CDR3 spans 13 residues. V gave up 2 bases and J gave up 6 bases, with 12 bases separating them. The germline CDR1 and CDR2 sequences are SGHRS and YFSETQ. CDR3 region: CASSFTSSVEQYF. CDR3 coding DNA: TGCGCCAGCAGCTTCACTAGCTCGGTCGAGCAGTACTTC.